This T cell receptor beta chain is drawn from a study of monozygotic twins with cystic fibrosis. Findings and caveats of the study: Clonality was generally low (median around 0.01), higher in the most severe patients. In 13 of 16 pairs, V gene usage was closest to the co-twin's.

Measured with immunoSEQ multiplex PCR; TCRdb has only the in-frame clones, and not every one. The repertoire includes roughly 14,000 clones, approximately 95% of them detected once, and 9.3% sits in the top ten. Comment on this clone: The target antigen is unknown.

The sample consisted of blood. This clonotype was obtained from a girl aged 2-9 years with cystic fibrosis.

The CDR3, as DNA: TGTGCCAGCAGCGTAGAACCCTCAGAGACCCAGTACTTC. Translation gives CASSVEPSETQYF. The chain carries TRBV9 and TRBJ2-5; no clear D. V lost 0 bases and J lost 4, with 7 bases in between. Germline values: CDR1 SGDLS, CDR2 YYNGEE. The CDR3 extends over 13 amino acids.